A selection of T cell receptor beta chains follows, all from one sample in a study of blood T cell repertoires in COVID-19. Assay: immunoSEQ multiplex PCR; the TCRdb copy retains only in-frame clones and omits some. The sample lists roughly 100,000 clones, approximately 90% seen once, with roughly 2% in the top ten. The source material was peripheral blood. These receptors were collected from a man aged 45-60 years with active COVID-19. Each CDR3 is given with its conserved first and last residue. Fields, in order: V gene, J gene, clone size, D gene, CDR3 DNA, CDR3 protein. D genes are given only for firm matches. Size is stated for part of the rows, as once, few or many counts, or as a class when the clone is expanded.

TRBV5-1	TRBJ2-1	-	-	TGCGCCAGCAGCTCGGCCGGAGGGTCAGGGGGTGGGAATGAGCAGTTCTTC	CASSSAGGSGGGNEQFF
TRBV2	TRBJ1-1	-	-	TGTGCCAGCTGTTACACGGGCACTGAAGCTTTCTTT	CASCYTGTEAFF
TRBV3-1/TRBV3-2	TRBJ2-2	-	TRBD2	TGTGCCAGCAGTCAGCGGGGGTCGGGCACCGGGGAGCTGTTTTTT	CASSQRGSGTGELFF
TRBV9	TRBJ2-3	-	TRBD2	TGTGCCAGCAGCGTAGTTAGCGGGGCGAATACGCAGTATTTT	CASSVVSGANTQYF
TRBV5-1	TRBJ2-3	-	-	TGCGCCAGCGGGCTACAGACAGGTAACACAGATACGCAGTATTTT	CASGLQTGNTDTQYF
TRBV6-5	TRBJ1-2	-	TRBD1	TGTGCCAGCAGTTACTCCGGGACAGGGCGGGACTATGGCTACACCTTC	CASSYSGTGRDYGYTF
TRBV2	TRBJ1-1	-	TRBD1	TGTGCCAGCAGTGAAGAGTTGAGGGGGCTAACCGGTGAAGCTTTCTTT	CASSEELRGLTGEAFF
TRBV25-1	TRBJ1-1	-	TRBD1	TGTGCCAGCAGTGGTATACTCGGGGCAGGGGGGAACACTGAAGCTTTCTTT	CASSGILGAGGNTEAFF
TRBV6-4	TRBJ2-1	-	TRBD1	TGTGCCAGCAGTGAGAGGGACAGGCTTTACAATGAGCAGTTCTTC	CASSERDRLYNEQFF
TRBV28	TRBJ2-7	once	-	TGTGCCAGCCGCGAAAACACGGGGGAGCAGTACTTC	CASRENTGEQYF
TRBV5-5	TRBJ2-5	-	TRBD2	TGTGCCAGCAGCTACGGGACTAGCGGGGCACAAGAGACCCAGTACTTC	CASSYGTSGAQETQYF
TRBV19	TRBJ2-7	-	TRBD1	TGTGCCAGTAGAGATACCGGGACAGGGCCCTACGAGCAGTACTTC	CASRDTGTGPYEQYF